This T cell receptor beta chain was found in a study of blood T cell repertoires in COVID-19. Study overall: Donors in the United States, Italy and Spain gave samples during acute or convalescent COVID-19. Sources were T cells, B-cell-depleted T cells, or PBMCs; the material itself was cDNA or gDNA.

Authors' analysis steps: Nucleated cell number was recorded as an estimate derived from reference gene primer amplification. Method: immunoSEQ multiplex PCR; TCRdb's copy keeps in-frame clones and lacks some. That table gives V, J and clone size, and the DNA gave D and trimming. The data hold 70,000 or so clones, with 85% to 90% observed a single time. Germline CDR1 reads SGHAT; CDR2 reads FQNNGV. This CDR3 region has 14 residues. Trimming took 3 bases from V and 7 from J; bases not matched to a gene: 0. V is TRBV11-2 and J is TRBJ1-6, with TRBD1 matching over 10 bases. This receptor was identified in a woman older than 75 with active COVID-19. Sequencing input: peripheral blood. Here the CDR3 DNA reads TGTGCCAGCAGCTTGGGACAGGGGAATTCACCCCTCCACTTT. Translated: CASSLGQGNSPLHF.